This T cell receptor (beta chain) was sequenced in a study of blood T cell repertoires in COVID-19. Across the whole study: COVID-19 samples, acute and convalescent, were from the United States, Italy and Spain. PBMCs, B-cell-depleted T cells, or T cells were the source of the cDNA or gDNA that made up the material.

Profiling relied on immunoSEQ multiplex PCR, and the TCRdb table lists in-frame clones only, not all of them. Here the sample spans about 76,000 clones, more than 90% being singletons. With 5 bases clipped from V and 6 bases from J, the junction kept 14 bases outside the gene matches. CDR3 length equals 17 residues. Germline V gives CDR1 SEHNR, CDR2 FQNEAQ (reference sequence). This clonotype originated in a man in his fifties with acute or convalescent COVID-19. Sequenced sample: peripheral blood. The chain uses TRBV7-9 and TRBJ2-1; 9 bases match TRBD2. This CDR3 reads CASSDPAGGLLGNEQFF. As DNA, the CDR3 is TGTGCCAGCAGCGACCCAGCGGGGGGCCTCCTTGGCAATGAGCAGTTCTTC.